The rows below give T cell receptor beta chains drawn from one sample of a study of long-term antiretroviral therapy in people with HIV. Repertoires were generated with immunoSEQ multiplex PCR, while TCRdb's copy carries only in-frame clones and drops some. The sample includes tens of thousands of clones, about 85% of them seen just once. This sample comprised unsorted PBMCs, obtained 1.1 years after starting antiretroviral therapy. The receptors stem from a man between 18 and 35 years old with HIV. Each CDR3 is given with its conserved first and last residue. D genes are given only for firm matches. Not all rows give a size; the values are once, few, many and, for expanded clones, a class.

D,size,J,V,CDR3,DNA
-,-,TRBJ2-1,TRBV6-5,CASSYSDYNEQFF,TGTGCCAGCAGTTATAGCGATTACAATGAGCAGTTCTTC
-,-,TRBJ2-7,TRBV2,CASRPILGSYEQYF,TGTGCCAGCAGACCAATCTTAGGTTCCTACGAGCAGTACTTC
TRBD2,once,TRBJ2-1,TRBV2,CASSASGGSYNEQFF,TGTGCCAGCAGTGCTTCGGGGGGGTCCTACAATGAGCAGTTCTTC
-,-,TRBJ1-1,TRBV14,CASSQMGAEGHTEAFF,TGTGCCAGCAGCCAGATGGGGGCAGAGGGACACACTGAAGCTTTCTTT
TRBD1,once,TRBJ2-7,TRBV7-2,CASSEPGQSYEQYF,TGTGCCAGCAGCGAACCGGGACAGTCCTACGAGCAGTACTTC
-,-,TRBJ2-2,TRBV27,CASSLSGAGELFF,TGTGCCAGCAGTTTATCAGGGGCCGGGGAGCTGTTTTTT
TRBD1,-,TRBJ1-1,TRBV10-3,CAISDGRGPLNTEAFF,TGTGCCATCAGTGACGGGAGGGGGCCCCTGAACACTGAAGCTTTCTTT
-,-,TRBJ2-7,TRBV5-1,CASSAGAPSYEQYF,TGCGCCAGCAGCGCGGGGGCCCCCTCCTACGAGCAGTACTTC
TRBD1,-,TRBJ1-6,TRBV19,CASRQGNSPLHF,TGTGCCAGTAGACAGGGGAATTCACCCCTCCACTTT
-,-,TRBJ2-2,TRBV6-6,CASSSGRELFF,TGTGCCAGCAGCTCTGGGCGGGAGCTGTTTTTT
-,once,TRBJ2-5,TRBV9,CASSVDRGETQYF,TGTGCCAGCAGCGTTGACAGAGGAGAGACCCAGTACTTC